This T cell receptor (beta chain) came from a study of blood T cell repertoires in COVID-19. The V end was cut by 0 bases, the J end by 8 bases, with 14 bases between. CDR3 length: 15 amino acids. From germline, CDR1 is SGHTA and CDR2 FQGTGA. The assay was immunoSEQ multiplex PCR, and TCRdb's table has in-frame clones only and misses some. The sample lists around 170,000 clones; less than 90% were seen once. The TCR originated in a woman aged 45-65 years who had recovered from COVID-19. V is TRBV7-3 and J is TRBJ2-1; D gene uncertain. Material: PBMCs or T cells enriched from blood (not recorded which). In DNA form, the CDR3 reads TGTGCCAGCAGCTTAACCGGTCTAGTACGGGATGAGCAGTTCTTC. Protein: CASSLTGLVRDEQFF.